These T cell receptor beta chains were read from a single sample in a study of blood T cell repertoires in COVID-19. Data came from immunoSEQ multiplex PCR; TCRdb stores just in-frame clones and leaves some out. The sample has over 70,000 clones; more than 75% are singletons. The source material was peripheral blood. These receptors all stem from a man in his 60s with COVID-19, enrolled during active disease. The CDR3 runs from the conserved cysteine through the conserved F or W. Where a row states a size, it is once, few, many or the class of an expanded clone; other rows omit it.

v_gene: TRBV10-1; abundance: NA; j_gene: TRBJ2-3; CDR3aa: CASSVTGGSLSSTDTQYF
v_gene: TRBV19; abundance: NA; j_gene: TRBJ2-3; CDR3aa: CASKPGTSGRGNTQYF
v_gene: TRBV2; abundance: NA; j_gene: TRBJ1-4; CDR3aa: CASSPLGTGDEKLFF
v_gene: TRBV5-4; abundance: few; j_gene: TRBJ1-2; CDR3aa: CASSRDRSLGYTF
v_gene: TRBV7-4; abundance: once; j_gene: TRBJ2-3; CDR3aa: CASSLGLPELTDTQYF
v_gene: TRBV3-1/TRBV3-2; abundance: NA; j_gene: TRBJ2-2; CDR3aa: CASSHSAQGQAGELFF
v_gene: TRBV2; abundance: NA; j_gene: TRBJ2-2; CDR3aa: CASTLTGLAGELFF
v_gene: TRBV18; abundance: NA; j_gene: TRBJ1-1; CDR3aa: CASSPRTGNTEAFF
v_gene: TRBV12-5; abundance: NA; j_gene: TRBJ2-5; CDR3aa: CASGFVNLAEQETQYF
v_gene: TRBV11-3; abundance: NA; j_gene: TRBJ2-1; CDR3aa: CASSIGLAGVSDEQFF
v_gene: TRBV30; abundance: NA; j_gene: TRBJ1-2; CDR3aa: CAWSDRTYGYTF
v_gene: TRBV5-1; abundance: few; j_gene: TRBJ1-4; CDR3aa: CASRQSGFTNEKLFF
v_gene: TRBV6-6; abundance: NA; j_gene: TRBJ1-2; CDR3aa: CASSPGTVGGYTF
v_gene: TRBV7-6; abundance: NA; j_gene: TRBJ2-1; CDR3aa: CASSLGGGQAYNEQFF
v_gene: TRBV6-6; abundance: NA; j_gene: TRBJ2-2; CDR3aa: CASSYSQGGNTGELFF
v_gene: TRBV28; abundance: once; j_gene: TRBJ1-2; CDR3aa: CASSSSTIYGYTF
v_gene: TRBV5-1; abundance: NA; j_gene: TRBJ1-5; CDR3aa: CASSYRGGSNQPQHF
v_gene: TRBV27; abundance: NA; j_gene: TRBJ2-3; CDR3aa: CASSSNRVGDTQYF
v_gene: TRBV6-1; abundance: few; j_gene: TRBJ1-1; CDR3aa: CASSEPGTGGLGTEAFF
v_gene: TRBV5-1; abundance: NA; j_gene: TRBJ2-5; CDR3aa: CASSLAGISGRRETQYF
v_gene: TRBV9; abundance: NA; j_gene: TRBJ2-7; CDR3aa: CASSGRPRGTSGSFFDEQYF
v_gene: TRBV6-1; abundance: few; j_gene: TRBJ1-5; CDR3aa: CASSEALRGGSNQPQHF
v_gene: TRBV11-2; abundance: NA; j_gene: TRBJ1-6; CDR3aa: CASSITGENSPLHF
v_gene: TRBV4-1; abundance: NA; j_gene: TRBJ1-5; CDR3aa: CASSTNFNQPQHF
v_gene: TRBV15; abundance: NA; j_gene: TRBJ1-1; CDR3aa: CATSSYYQGNTEAFF
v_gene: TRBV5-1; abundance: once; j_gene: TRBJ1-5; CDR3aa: CASSYPRALKQPQHF
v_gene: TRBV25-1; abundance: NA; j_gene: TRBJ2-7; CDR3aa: CASSEGQGARYEQYF
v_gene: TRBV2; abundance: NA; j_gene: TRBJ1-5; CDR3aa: CASSEYGGGEQPQHF
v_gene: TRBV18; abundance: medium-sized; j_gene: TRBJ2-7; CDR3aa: CASSRTPGEQYF
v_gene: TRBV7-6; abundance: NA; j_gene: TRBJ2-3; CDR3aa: CASSSRQGSITDTQYF
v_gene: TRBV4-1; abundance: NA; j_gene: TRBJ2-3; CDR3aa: CASSRGLPMTLGTQYF
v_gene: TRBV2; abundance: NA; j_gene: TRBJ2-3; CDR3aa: CAVIAGVSTDTQYF
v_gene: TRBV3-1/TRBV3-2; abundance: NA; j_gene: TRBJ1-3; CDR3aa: CASSPLDIGNTIYF